This T cell receptor (beta chain) originates from a study of Ad26.COV2.S vaccination and SARS-CoV-2 variants (dated by TCRdb to about 2021). Notes on the research overall: Vaccine-arm donors came from COV1001, a multicentre, randomized, double-blind, placebo-controlled phase I-IIa trial of Ad26.COV2.S in healthy adults. Sequencing of the TCRbeta repertoire served to evaluate the specificity and breadth of SARS-CoV-2-reactive T cell receptors following Ad26.COV2.S vaccination. Trial participants were randomized into five groups of five: low-dose or high-dose Ad26.COV2.S given once or twice, or placebo on both occasions. Ad26.COV2.S was given intramuscularly at 5x10^10 or 1x10^11 viral particles, as a single shot or as two shots 56 days apart. A total of some 30 samples were included in the TCR-sequenced set, comprising roughly 19 Ad26.COV2.S vaccine recipients, 5 placebo recipients and 8 SARS-CoV-2 convalescent individuals. Blinding of investigators to trial group allocation was maintained during experiments and outcome assessment. Here is what the overall study found, with its caveats: Vaccine and placebo recipients had comparable non-spike TCR breadth, which fits with the vaccine containing only spike. After vaccination, spike-specific CD8+ and CD4+ T cell responses were reported to show substantial breadth. Spike-specific TCR breadth was higher in Ad26.COV2.S recipients than in placebo recipients (P = 0.0014). The study was not powered to compare responses between vaccine doses or regimens. The authors noted that total T cell responses may have been underestimated by the TCR breadth and depth analyses.

V trim: 5 bases; J trim: 6 bases; unmatched bases: 7. Taken from cysteine to phenylalanine, the CDR3 has 14 residues. Solely the CDR3 DNA is kept, with 42 bases framed from the first base. From the germline V gene (reference sequence), CDR1 is LNHDA and CDR2 is SQIVND. Read against the paper, the sample's treatment or condition label means: around 19 received Ad26.COV2.S at low or high dose, single or two shots; 5 received placebo; per-sample allocation not given. Repertoires of vaccine and placebo recipients were sequenced from samples taken on day 63 after the first injection. In Cohort 1b, around 23 adults aged 18-55 years were enrolled at a single site in Boston, USA, between 29 July and 7 August 2020. Ad26.COV2.S was a replication-incompetent adenovirus type 26 vector that expressed a prefusion-stabilized SARS-CoV-2 spike protein derived from the original Wuhan strain. The immunoSEQ Assay was the method used to sequence TCRbeta CDR3 regions. After extraction, genomic DNA underwent amplification by bias-controlled multiplex PCR, followed by high-throughput sequencing. In the authors' own workflow: Collapsing and filtering of sequences were performed to quantify the absolute abundance of each unique TCRbeta CDR3 region. T cell fraction was estimated by normalizing TCRbeta template counts to usable DNA, which was measured by amplifying reference genes present in all nucleated cells. Repertoire TCRs were annotated as SARS-CoV-2-specific when V gene, CDR3 amino acid sequence and J gene were exactly matched to a known reactive TCR set. The reference SARS-CoV-2 TCR set was obtained from MIRA and was filtered for enrichment in COVID-19-positive ImmuneCODE repertoires, whereby public or cross-reactive TCRs were removed. Based on the MIRA antigens, annotated TCRs were further analysed at the level of specific ORF or position within ORF. Depth was the summed frequency of annotated unique rearrangements, while breadth was defined as annotated unique rearrangements over total unique productive rearrangements. Two-sided Wilcoxon rank-sum tests were applied when comparing TCR breadth between groups. Here the immuneACCESS table is served through TCRdb, limited to in-frame sequences with V and J called. Missing clones are a known gap in these copies; in checked studies unresolved V genes cover under half, and the rest lacks a known reason. Clone size and V and J calls were adopted from that table, with D and trimming inferred from the DNA. Here the sample has 450,000 to 550,000 clones; about 88% occur a single time. The ten top clones hold around 2.6% of the sample.

In regard to this clone: Its binding antigen is unknown. The input lacks base qualities; no much larger clone sits a single base away.

This TCR derives from a person between 18 and 59 years old who received the Ad26.COV2.S COVID-19 vaccine or a placebo. The source material was peripheral blood, sampled in a trial of Ad26.COV2.S vaccine versus placebo. The chain is made from TRBV19 and TRBJ2-1, and TRBD2 matches 7 of the central bases. The nucleotide sequence reads as follows: TGTGCCAGTAGTCACGCGGGGGACCTCAATGAGCAGTTCTTC. Translation gives CASSHAGDLNEQFF.